Below, 32 T cell receptor beta chains from the same sample are listed, as sequenced in a study of blood T cell repertoires in COVID-19. Clones were read by immunoSEQ multiplex PCR, and TCRdb kept only the in-frame ones, dropping some. The repertoire includes about 35,000 clones, roughly 80% of them detected once, and approximately 3.6% sits in the top ten. The source material was peripheral blood. The receptors were gathered from a man aged 50-59 years with acute or convalescent COVID-19.

This clone was picked up a small number of times. The CDR3 here is CASSRGGQGARGYTF. In DNA form, the CDR3 reads TGTGCCAGCAGCCGAGGGGGGCAGGGGGCTCGTGGCTACACCTTC. The chain has TRBV2 and TRBJ1-2; 8 positions agree with TRBD1. In germline, CDR1 is SNHLY, CDR2 FYNNEI. The CDR3 totals 15 residues. After removal of 6 bases from V and 7 bases from J, the junction contained 13 bases not matched to a gene. The variable domain in full, completed from reference TRBV2 and TRBJ1-2, reads EPEVTQTPSHQVTQMGQEVILRCVPISNHLYFYWYRQILGQKVEFLVSFYNNEISEKSEIFDDQFSVERPDGSNFTLKIRSTKLEDSAMYFCASSRGGQGARGYTFGSGTRLTVV.

V is TRBV10-3 and J is TRBJ1-1; 9 bases map to TRBD1. CDR3 length equals 13 residues. Germline V gene lookup returns CDR1 ENHRY and CDR2 SYGVKD. The trim removed 3 bases at V and 7 bases at J, leaving 3 bases unmatched. The CDR3 here is CAISEGQGFEAFF. In nucleotides, the CDR3 is TGTGCCATCAGTGAAGGACAGGGGTTTGAAGCTTTCTTT.

V and J are TRBV19 and TRBJ2-1, with 12 bases lining up with TRBD2. The J segment lost 0 bases and the V segment lost 4 bases, leaving 4 bases of the junction unmatched. CDR1 and CDR2 from the germline V gene are LNHDA and SQIVND (reference sequence). The CDR3 extends over 17 amino acids. DNA of the CDR3: TGTGCCAGTAGTAGACGGACTAGCGGGACCTCCTACAATGAGCAGTTCTTC. Translation: CASSRRTSGTSYNEQFF.

V usage is TRBV27 and J usage is TRBJ2-7, with D hard to call. This CDR3 region has 13 residues. The V end was cut by 5 bases, the J end by 2 bases, with 10 bases between. Looked up from germline, CDR1 is MNHEY and CDR2 is SMNVEV (reference sequence). CDR3 sequence: CASSLEQAYEQYF. CDR3 sequence (DNA): TGTGCCAGCAGTCTAGAACAAGCCTACGAGCAGTACTTC.

The gene calls are TRBV29-1 and TRBJ1-1; D is undetermined. The germline V gene encodes CDR1 SQVTM and CDR2 ANQGSEA. Trimming took 6 bases from V and 6 from J, leaving 11 bases between them. This CDR3 spans 11 amino acids. In DNA form, the CDR3 reads TGCAGCGTCCAAAACCAGGCTGAAGCTTTCTTT. Protein: CSVQNQAEAFF.

The chain recombines TRBV4-1 with TRBJ1-5, with TRBD1 matching over 10 bases. V trimming: 3 bases; J trimming: 6 bases; junction bases outside the gene matches: 8. CDR3 length: 16 amino acids. Germline V lookup: CDR1 MGHRA, CDR2 YSYEKL. CDR3 sequence reads: CASSHEGQGGPQPQHF. CDR3 sequence (DNA): TGCGCCAGCAGCCACGAAGGACAGGGGGGACCTCAGCCCCAGCATTTT.

This rearrangement joins TRBV6-2 or TRBV6-3 to TRBJ1-5; D not resolved. Deletions cut 6 bases from V and 1 base from J, with 7 bases between. Germline CDR1 and CDR2: MNHEY and SVGEGT. The CDR3 runs 13 residues. Here the CDR3 reads CASSRRSNQPQHF. CDR3 in DNA: TGTGCCAGCAGCCGCAGAAGCAATCAGCCCCAGCATTTT.

The chain carries TRBV7-9 and TRBJ2-5, with a tentative D call TRBD1 (6 bases). CDR3 length: 15 amino acids. The V and J ends lost 1 base and 4 bases respectively, with 13 bases between them. Germline lookup yields CDR1 SEHNR and CDR2 FQNEAQ (reference sequence). CDR3 region: CASSLGPGQIETQYF. The CDR3 DNA reads as TGTGCCAGCAGCTTAGGCCCAGGACAGATAGAGACCCAGTACTTC.

V is TRBV20-1 and J is TRBJ2-5; D ambiguous. Germline V CDR1 and CDR2: DFQATT, SNEGSKA (reference sequence). The CDR3 length is 11 residues. Trimming took 2 bases from V and 5 from J, leaving 6 bases between them. The CDR3 here is CSARLFETQYF. CDR3 DNA sequence: TGCAGTGCTAGATTATTTGAGACCCAGTACTTC.

The chain recombines TRBV29-1 with TRBJ2-7, with 8 bases aligning to TRBD1. Germline V gives CDR1 SQVTM, CDR2 ANQGSEA. Trimming at V came to 4 bases and at J to 5 bases, leaving 4 bases not matched to a gene. The CDR3 sequence is 12 residues long. CDR3 protein: CSVGTGTNEQYF. The DNA of the CDR3 is TGCAGCGTTGGGACAGGGACAAACGAGCAGTACTTC.

The rearrangement joins TRBV5-1 to TRBJ1-4; D is possibly TRBD1 (6 bases). The length of the CDR3 is 17 residues. The germline V gene encodes CDR1 SGHRS and CDR2 YFSETQ. The ends were cut back, 2 bases at V and 8 bases at J, with 22 bases in the middle. The CDR3 DNA is TGCGCCAGCAGCTTAACTGGGACAAAAGGATTGTGGGAAAAACTGTTTTTT. Protein sequence: CASSLTGTKGLWEKLFF.

The J gene is TRBJ2-2, the V gene TRBV4-1, with 10 bases that match TRBD1. This CDR3 is built from 17 residues. With 2 bases clipped from V and 8 bases from J, the junction kept 11 bases outside the gene matches. Germline CDR1 and CDR2: MGHRA and YSYEKL. The CDR3 DNA sequence: TGCGCCAGCAGCCAACCCGGCCGGGACAGGGGCAGAGGGGAGCTGTTTTTT. Encoded protein: CASSQPGRDRGRGELFF.

The chain has TRBV24-1 and TRBJ1-6; TRBD1 might be the D (5 bases). CDR3 length equals 15 residues. V was cut by 1 base and J by 11 bases, with 14 bases left in between. Germline values: CDR1 KGHDR, CDR2 SFDVKD. CDR3 sequence: CATSDFRGPIAPLHF. The DNA of the CDR3 is TGTGCCACCAGTGATTTTAGGGGCCCTATTGCACCCCTCCACTTT.

This clone occurred a few times. V gene TRBV7-8 combines with J gene TRBJ1-1; D is uncertain. This CDR3 is built from 13 residues. The germline gives CDR1 SGHVS, CDR2 FQNEAQ. Trimming pared 5 bases from V and 7 bases from J, leaving 14 bases between. The CDR3 region is CASSPTVRGEAFF. Here the CDR3 DNA reads TGTGCCAGCAGCCCGACGGTGCGGGGTGAAGCTTTCTTT.

This CDR3 reads CASSLRGRDEKLFF. The CDR3 coding sequence is TGTGCCAGCAGCTTAAGGGGGCGCGATGAAAAACTGTTTTTT. This chain joins TRBV7-9 and TRBJ1-4, with TRBD1 identical over 7 bases. V lost 2 bases to trimming and J lost 6 bases; unmatched junction nucleotides: 3. CDR1 and CDR2 (germline): SEHNR, FQNEAQ (reference sequence). The CDR3 is made up of 14 amino acids.

The rearrangement uses TRBV9 and TRBJ2-7; TRBD1 aligns across 9 bases. CDR1 SGDLS and CDR2 YYNGEE come from the germline V gene. The CDR3 is 15 amino acids. With V trimmed by 4 bases and J by 5 bases, 10 bases remained unmatched. The CDR3 nucleotides are TGTGCCAGCAGCTCCTACCGGGACAGGGTCCACGAGCAGTACTTC. Translating gives CASSSYRDRVHEQYF.

The V and J genes are TRBV4-1 and TRBJ2-2; a possible D gene is TRBD2 (7 bases). The length of the CDR3 is 17 residues. The V gene lost 4 bases and the J gene lost 2 bases, with 17 bases spanning the gap. Per germline, CDR1 MGHRA and CDR2 YSYEKL. CDR3 sequence: CASSLRRGAYNTGELFF. The CDR3 bases are TGCGCCAGCAGCCTCCGCCGGGGGGCGTATAACACCGGGGAGCTGTTTTTT.

This clone was recorded once. This sequence joins TRBV7-2 and TRBJ2-3, with 14 nucleotides matching TRBD2. J was trimmed by 2 bases and V by 3 bases; bases with no gene match: 1. This CDR3 contains 16 residues. Looked up from germline, CDR1 is SGHTA and CDR2 is FQGNSA. CDR3 sequence: CASSLTSGGDTDTQYF. The CDR3 DNA follows: TGTGCCAGCAGCTTGACTAGCGGGGGGGACACAGATACGCAGTATTTT.

The chain is built from TRBV3-1 (or the pseudogene TRBV3-2) and TRBJ2-7, with D unresolved. The CDR3 spans 12 residues. The V and J ends lost 0 bases and 3 bases respectively, with 3 bases between them. Germline-derived CDR1 and CDR2 are LGHDT and YNNKEL (reference sequence). The CDR3: CASSQDRYEQYF. Written as DNA, the CDR3 is TGTGCCAGCAGCCAAGATCGCTACGAGCAGTACTTC.

The genes are TRBV10-1 and TRBJ1-1, with a weak D call TRBD1 (6 bases). Germline V lookup: CDR1 WNHNN, CDR2 SYGVQD (reference sequence). V dropped 5 bases and J dropped 3 bases, with 13 bases sitting between them. This CDR3 has 14 amino acids. The CDR3 bases are TGCGCCAGCAGTTTTCACAGGGTGGACACTGAAGCTTTCTTT. It specifies CASSFHRVDTEAFF.

The genes are TRBV11-2 and TRBJ2-1, with TRBD2 identical over 9 bases. Germline V gene lookup returns CDR1 SGHAT and CDR2 FQNNGV. V lost 2 bases, J lost 6 bases, and 8 bases stayed unmatched. The CDR3 length is 16 residues. Written as DNA, the CDR3 is TGTGCCAGCAGCTTAACTCGGACTAGCGAATTCAATGAGCAGTTCTTC. Protein sequence: CASSLTRTSEFNEQFF. Supplemented by reference TRBV11-2 and TRBJ2-1, the full variable domain reads EAGVAQSPRYKIIEKRQSVAFWCNPISGHATLYWYQQILGQGPKLLIQFQNNGVVDDSQLPKDRFSAERLKGVDSTLKIQPAKLEDSAVYLCASSLTRTSEFNEQFFGPGTRLTVL.

The chain combines TRBV6-1 with TRBJ2-5; D gene unclear. Germline V gene lookup returns CDR1 MNHNS and CDR2 SASEGT. Trimming took off 0 bases at V and 2 bases at J, with 7 bases between the two ends. The CDR3 extends over 14 amino acids. This CDR3 is CASSEAVSQETQYF. The CDR3 nucleotides are TGTGCCAGCAGTGAAGCTGTCAGTCAAGAGACCCAGTACTTC.

This clone was recorded only once. The rearrangement uses TRBV4-1 and TRBJ2-3; TRBD1 matches 7 bases. Per the germline V gene, CDR1 is MGHRA and CDR2 is YSYEKL. The CDR3 is 16 residues long. The V and J ends lost 3 bases and 0 bases, in that order; junction bases with no gene match: 6. The CDR3 nucleotides read TGCGCCAGCAGCCATTATAACAGGGGCAGCACAGATACGCAGTATTTT. The encoded protein is CASSHYNRGSTDTQYF.

This sequence joins TRBV18 and TRBJ1-6; 9 nucleotides agree with TRBD1. V gave up 1 base and J gave up 6 bases; unmatched junction bases: 4. Germline V gene sequence: CDR1 KGHSH, CDR2 LQKENI. This CDR3 is 16 amino acids long. The CDR3 sequence: CASSPRRDRANSPLHF. In nucleotides, the CDR3 is TGTGCCAGCTCACCACGGCGGGACAGGGCTAATTCACCCCTCCACTTT.

V gene TRBV7-9 combines with J gene TRBJ2-1; 10 bases are a match to TRBD2. This CDR3 spans 17 amino acids. Germline lookup yields CDR1 SEHNR and CDR2 FQNEAQ (reference sequence). The trim removed 5 bases at V and 4 bases at J, leaving 11 bases unmatched. Written as DNA, the CDR3 is TGTGCCAGCAGCCGACCCTCTAGCGGGGGCCCATACAATGAGCAGTTCTTC. Protein sequence: CASSRPSSGGPYNEQFF.

The rearrangement uses TRBV5-1 and TRBJ1-1; no definite D call. Germline V gives CDR1 SGHRS, CDR2 YFSETQ. The CDR3 totals 14 residues. Trimming shortened V by 3 bases and J by 4 bases, and 13 bases separated the two germline ends. The CDR3 protein is CASSSGAQITEAFF. The CDR3 DNA follows: TGCGCCAGCAGCTCGGGAGCACAGATCACTGAAGCTTTCTTT.

This chain uses TRBV21-1 with TRBJ2-2; TRBD2 is the table's D call and was not checked against the DNA. TRBV21-1 is classified as a pseudogene. The CDR3 loop spans 17 amino acids. As DNA, the CDR3 is TGTGCCAGCAGCAAAGTCCTTCCAGCGGGAGTTTCCGGGGAGCTGTTTTTT. Protein product: CASSKVLPAGVSGELFF.

V usage is TRBV6-5 and J usage is TRBJ1-1; TRBD1 might be the D (5 bases). The germline V gene encodes CDR1 MNHEY and CDR2 SVGAGI. This CDR3 has 12 residues. V was pared by 6 bases and J by 3 bases, with 8 bases between. CDR3 sequence reads: CASSVTDTEAFF. The CDR3 DNA reads TGTGCCAGCAGCGTGACAGACACTGAAGCTTTCTTT.

The rearrangement uses TRBV27 and TRBJ2-7; TRBD2 is a possible D gene (5 bases). Trimming cost V 6 bases and J 4 bases, with 13 bases left between them. This CDR3 comprises 13 residues. CDR1 MNHEY and CDR2 SMNVEV come from the germline V gene (reference sequence). The chain's CDR3 is CASSPRTGYEQYF. The CDR3, as DNA: TGTGCCAGCAGCCCCCGGACGGGGTACGAGCAGTACTTC.

This clone was seen a single time. The V and J genes are TRBV11-2 and TRBJ1-2; 7 bases line up with TRBD1. The germline V gene encodes CDR1 SGHAT and CDR2 FQNNGV. V was pared by 5 bases and J by 4 bases, with 4 bases of the junction left unmatched. The CDR3 loop spans 13 amino acids. The CDR3 bases are TGTGCCAGCAGCCGACGGGACAGCTATGGCTACACCTTC. This codes for CASSRRDSYGYTF.

The chain couples TRBV3-1 (or the pseudogene TRBV3-2) to TRBJ1-6, with a possible D match to TRBD1 (6 bases). Looked up from germline, CDR1 is LGHDT and CDR2 is YNNKEL (reference sequence). V was pared by 3 bases and J by 7 bases, with 16 bases between. The CDR3 consists of 16 residues. CDR3 amino acids: CASSQATGSGNSPLHF. The CDR3 DNA is TGTGCCAGCAGCCAGGCGACAGGTTCAGGGAATTCACCCCTCCACTTT.

V and J are TRBV27 and TRBJ2-7; D call uncertain. The CDR3 has 16 residues. V lost 2 bases to trimming and J lost 1 base, with 15 bases between them. CDR1 and CDR2 (germline): MNHEY, SMNVEV (reference sequence). The CDR3 loop is CASSLTLLGASYEQYF. The CDR3 nucleotides are TGTGCCAGCAGTTTAACCCTCCTAGGAGCTTCCTACGAGCAGTACTTC.